Following are 9 T cell receptor beta chains from one sample sequenced in a study of shared clonotypes between healthy human individuals. Method: immunoSEQ multiplex PCR; TCRdb's copy keeps in-frame clones and lacks some. The sample contains approximately 400,000 clones, about 96% of which appear only once. The sequenced sample consisted of memory CD8+ T cells sorted from blood. Subset denoted: CD45RO+ cells pooled with CCR7-negative TemRA cells. Receptor source: a man aged 25 to 45 in good health.

This chain links TRBV28 with TRBJ2-6; a possible D gene is TRBD1 (6 bases). This CDR3 region has 16 residues. Trimming shortened V by 6 bases and J by 4 bases, and 16 bases separated the two germline ends. The germline gives CDR1 MDHEN, CDR2 SYDVKM. CDR3 sequence: CASRRSRGAGANVLTF. CDR3 coding DNA: TGTGCCAGCAGACGCTCCAGGGGTGCGGGGGCCAACGTCCTGACTTTC. Full variable domain (outside the CDR3, taken from reference TRBV28 and TRBJ2-6): DVKVTQSSRYLVKRTGEKVFLECVQDMDHENMFWYRQDPGLGLRLIYFSYDVKMKEKGDIPEGYSVSREKKERFSLILESASTNQTSMYLCASRRSRGAGANVLTFGAGSRLTVL.

This chain uses TRBV28 with TRBJ2-3; 10 nucleotides match TRBD2. This CDR3 comprises 17 residues. V lost 3 bases to trimming and J lost 2 bases; unmatched junction nucleotides: 8. Per germline, CDR1 MDHEN and CDR2 SYDVKM. The CDR3, as DNA: TGTGCCAGCAGTTTTTTGAGGACTAGCGGTACCACAGATACGCAGTATTTT. Its protein is CASSFLRTSGTTDTQYF.

This clone was seen a handful of times. The chain employs TRBV11-3 and TRBJ2-6; 8 nucleotides agree with TRBD2. V shed 5 bases, J shed 12 bases, and the junction held 6 bases outside the gene matches. CDR3 length equals 13 residues. Germline assignment: CDR1 SGHNT and CDR2 YENEEA. The CDR3 DNA reads TGTGCCAGCAGCCCCGGGAGGGGCGGCGTCCTGACTTTC. This encodes CASSPGRGGVLTF.

The chain joins TRBV19 to TRBJ1-4; no firm D call. V gave up 6 bases and J gave up 4 bases, with 12 bases separating them. Germline V gene sequence: CDR1 LNHDA, CDR2 SQIVND (reference sequence). CDR3 length equals 14 residues. The CDR3 spells CASRIGRINEKLFF. In DNA, the CDR3 is TGTGCCAGTAGGATCGGACGGATTAATGAAAAACTGTTTTTT.

This clone was detected once. The V gene is TRBV21-1, the J gene TRBJ2-3; TRBD2, the D gene given by the table, was not confirmed from the DNA. TRBV21-1 is marked as a pseudogene. The CDR3 extends over 15 amino acids. The CDR3 here is CASSKVGVFTDTQYF. DNA of the CDR3: TGTGCCAGCAGCAAAGTGGGAGTTTTCACAGATACGCAGTATTTT.

The gene calls are TRBV5-1 and TRBJ2-3; 8 nucleotides agree with TRBD2. J gave up 6 bases and V 5 bases, and 5 bases lay outside the gene matches. CDR3 length equals 13 residues. Germline loops: CDR1 SGHRS, CDR2 YFSETQ. The CDR3 bases are TGCGCCAGCAGAAGCGGGAGTGGGGATACGCAGTATTTT. This sequence encodes CASRSGSGDTQYF.

In regard to this clone: Other DNA sequences in this specimen translate into the identical CDR3. The chain combines TRBV7-2 with TRBJ2-7; possibly TRBD1 for D (6 bases). The V end was cut by 1 base, the J end by 4 bases, with 8 bases between. CDR3 length: 13 amino acids. Per germline, CDR1 SGHTA and CDR2 FQGNSA. CDR3 region: CASSLDRGYEQYF. The CDR3 DNA sequence: TGTGCCAGCAGCTTAGATAGGGGGTACGAGCAGTACTTC.

The chain couples TRBV29-1 to TRBJ2-3, with D unclear. The CDR3 contains 11 residues. Trimming cost V 4 bases and J 5 bases, with 7 bases left between them. CDR1 is SQVTM, CDR2 ANQGSEA, per germline. The CDR3 spells CSVGGGDTQYF. For the CDR3, the DNA is TGCAGCGTTGGGGGTGGAGATACGCAGTATTTT.

This clone was counted a single time. This chain joins TRBV5-1 and TRBJ2-4, with 14 bases fitting TRBD2. Germline V gene sequence: CDR1 SGHRS, CDR2 YFSETQ. This CDR3 is 13 amino acids long. After removal of 8 bases from V and 10 bases from J, the junction contained 5 bases not matched to a gene. CDR3 DNA sequence: TGCGCCAGTAGACTAGCGGGAGGGCCTATTCAGTACTTC. Protein product: CASRLAGGPIQYF. The full variable domain, completed using reference TRBV5-1 and TRBJ2-4, is KAGVTQTPRYLIKTRGQQVTLSCSPISGHRSVSWYQQTPGQGLQFLFEYFSETQRNKGNFPGRFSGRQFSNSRSEMNVSTLELGDSALYLCASRLAGGPIQYFGAGTRLSVL.